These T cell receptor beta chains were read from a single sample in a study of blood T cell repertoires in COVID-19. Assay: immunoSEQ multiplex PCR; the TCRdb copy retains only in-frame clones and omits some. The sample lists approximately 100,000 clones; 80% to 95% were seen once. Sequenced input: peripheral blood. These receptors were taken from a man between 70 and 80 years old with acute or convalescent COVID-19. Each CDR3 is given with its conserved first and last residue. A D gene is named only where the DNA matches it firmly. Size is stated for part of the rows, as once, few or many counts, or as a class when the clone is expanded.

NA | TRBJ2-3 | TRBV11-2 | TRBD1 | CASSPGQGGDTQYF | TGTGCCAGCAGCCCGGGACAGGGTGGAGATACGCAGTATTTT
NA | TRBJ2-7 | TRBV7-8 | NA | CASSPRPYEQYF | TGTGCCAGCAGCCCTAGACCCTACGAGCAGTACTTC
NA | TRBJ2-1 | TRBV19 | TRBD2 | CASSPWGWGGHNEQFF | TGTGCCAGTAGTCCCTGGGGCTGGGGGGGTCACAATGAGCAGTTCTTC
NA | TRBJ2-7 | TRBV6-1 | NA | CASSEAVRASFEQYF | TGTGCCAGCAGTGAGGCCGTGAGGGCTTCCTTCGAGCAGTACTTC
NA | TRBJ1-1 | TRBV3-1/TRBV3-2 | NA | CASSSFRGFGLNTEAFF | TGTGCCAGCAGCTCGTTCAGGGGATTTGGGCTAAACACTGAAGCTTTCTTT
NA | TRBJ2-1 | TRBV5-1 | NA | CASSLDFNEQFF | TGCGCCAGCAGCTTAGACTTCAATGAGCAGTTCTTC
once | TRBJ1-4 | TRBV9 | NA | CASAGGSATNEKLFF | TGTGCCAGCGCGGGAGGCAGTGCAACTAATGAAAAACTGTTTTTT
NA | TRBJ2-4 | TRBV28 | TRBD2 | CASSSRTSGRDIQYF | TGTGCCAGCAGTTCACGGACTAGCGGGAGGGACATTCAGTACTTC
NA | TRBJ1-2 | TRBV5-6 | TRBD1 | CASSSGQRNYGYTF | TGTGCCAGCAGCTCGGGACAGAGAAACTATGGCTACACCTTC
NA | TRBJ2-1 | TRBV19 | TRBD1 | CASSIRDRGGNEQFF | TGTGCCAGTAGTATTCGGGACAGGGGAGGCAATGAGCAGTTCTTC
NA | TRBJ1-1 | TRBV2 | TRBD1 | CASRLGQGGAFF | TGTGCCAGCAGACTCGGACAGGGAGGGGCTTTCTTT
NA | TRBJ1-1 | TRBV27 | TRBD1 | CASRDRGTNTEAFF | TGTGCCAGCAGGGACAGGGGAACGAACACTGAAGCTTTCTTT
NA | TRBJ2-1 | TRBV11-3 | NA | CASSHRRDEQFF | TGTGCCAGCAGCCATAGGAGGGATGAGCAGTTCTTC
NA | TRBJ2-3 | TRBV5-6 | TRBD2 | CASSLRASGGAGDTQYF | TGTGCCAGCAGCTTGAGGGCTAGCGGGGGGGCCGGAGATACGCAGTATTTT
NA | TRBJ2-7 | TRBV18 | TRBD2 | CASSPGLADYEQYF | TGTGCCAGCTCACCGGGACTAGCGGACTACGAGCAGTACTTC
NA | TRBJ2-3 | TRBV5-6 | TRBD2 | CASSSRGTSGAQTDTQYF | TGTGCCAGCAGCTCACGGGGGACTAGCGGGGCACAAACAGATACGCAGTATTTT
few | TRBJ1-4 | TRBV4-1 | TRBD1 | CASRLQGASNEKLFF | TGCGCCAGCAGGCTACAGGGGGCATCTAATGAAAAACTGTTTTTT
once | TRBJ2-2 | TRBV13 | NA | CASSATTGYTGELFF | TGTGCCAGCAGCGCCACGACAGGCTATACCGGGGAGCTGTTTTTT
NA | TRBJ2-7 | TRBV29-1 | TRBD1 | CSGTQGGEQYF | TGCAGCGGGACACAGGGGGGCGAGCAGTACTTC
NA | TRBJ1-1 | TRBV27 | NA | CASSELVNTEAFF | TGTGCCAGCTCGGAGTTGGTGAACACTGAAGCTTTCTTT
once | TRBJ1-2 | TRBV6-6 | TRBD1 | CASGRTGILPNYGYTF | TGTGCCAGTGGTAGGACAGGGATATTACCTAACTATGGCTACACCTTC
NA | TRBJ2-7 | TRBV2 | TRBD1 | CASSEYRGYTYEQYF | TGTGCCAGCAGTGAGTACAGGGGTTACACCTACGAGCAGTACTTC
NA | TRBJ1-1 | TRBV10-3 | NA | CAISDPGDTNTEAFF | TGTGCCATCAGTGACCCAGGGGATACGAACACTGAAGCTTTCTTT
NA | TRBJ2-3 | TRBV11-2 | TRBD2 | CASSSPLAGVSNTQYF | TGTGCCAGCAGCTCCCCACTAGCGGGAGTTTCTAATACGCAGTATTTT
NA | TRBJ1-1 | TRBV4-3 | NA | CASSQATGPNTEAFF | TGCGCCAGCAGCCAAGCCACAGGCCCTAACACTGAAGCTTTCTTT
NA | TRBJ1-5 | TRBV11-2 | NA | CASSLGGQGGNQPQHF | TGTGCCAGCAGCTTGGGGGGGCAAGGAGGCAATCAGCCCCAGCATTTT
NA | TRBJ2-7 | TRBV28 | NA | CATRVLYEQYF | TGTGCCACCCGGGTGCTCTACGAGCAGTACTTC
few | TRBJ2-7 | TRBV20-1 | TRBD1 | CSASSATGGNYEQYF | TGCAGTGCTAGTTCCGCCACAGGGGGCAACTACGAGCAGTACTTC
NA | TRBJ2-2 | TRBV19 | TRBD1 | CASMAGQGVTGELFF | TGTGCCAGTATGGCGGGACAGGGGGTAACCGGGGAGCTGTTTTTT
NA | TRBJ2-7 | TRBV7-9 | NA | CASSPPRGMYEQYF | TGTGCCAGCAGCCCACCTAGGGGAATGTACGAGCAGTACTTC
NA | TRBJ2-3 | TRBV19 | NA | CASSIVSISTDTQYF | TGTGCCAGTAGTATAGTCAGTATCAGTACAGATACGCAGTATTTT
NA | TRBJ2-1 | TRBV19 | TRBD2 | CASSIWGRAKNEQFF | TGTGCCAGTAGTATATGGGGGAGGGCCAAAAATGAGCAGTTCTTC
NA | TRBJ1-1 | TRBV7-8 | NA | CASSTQTAWGAEAFF | TGTGCCAGCAGCACTCAGACGGCCTGGGGCGCTGAAGCTTTCTTT
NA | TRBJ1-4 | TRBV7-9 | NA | CASSRDIWTNEKLFF | TGTGCCAGCAGCCGGGACATTTGGACTAATGAAAAACTGTTTTTT